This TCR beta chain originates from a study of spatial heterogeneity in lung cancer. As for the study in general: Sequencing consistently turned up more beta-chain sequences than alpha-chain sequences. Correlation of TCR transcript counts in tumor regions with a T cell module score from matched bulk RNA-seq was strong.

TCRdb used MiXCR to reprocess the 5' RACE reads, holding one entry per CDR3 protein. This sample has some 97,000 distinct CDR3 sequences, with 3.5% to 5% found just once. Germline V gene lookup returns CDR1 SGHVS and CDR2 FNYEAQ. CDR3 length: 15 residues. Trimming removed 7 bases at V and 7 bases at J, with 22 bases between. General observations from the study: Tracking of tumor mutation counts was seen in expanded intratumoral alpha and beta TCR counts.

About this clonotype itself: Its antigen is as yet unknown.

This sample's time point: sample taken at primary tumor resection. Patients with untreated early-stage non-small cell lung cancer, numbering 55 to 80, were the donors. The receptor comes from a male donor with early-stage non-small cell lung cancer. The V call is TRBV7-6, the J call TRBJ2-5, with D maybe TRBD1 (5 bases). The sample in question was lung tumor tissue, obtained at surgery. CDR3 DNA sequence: TGTGCCAGCAACTTCGGTCGGACAAACTTGCCGACCCAGTACTTC. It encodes CASNFGRTNLPTQYF.